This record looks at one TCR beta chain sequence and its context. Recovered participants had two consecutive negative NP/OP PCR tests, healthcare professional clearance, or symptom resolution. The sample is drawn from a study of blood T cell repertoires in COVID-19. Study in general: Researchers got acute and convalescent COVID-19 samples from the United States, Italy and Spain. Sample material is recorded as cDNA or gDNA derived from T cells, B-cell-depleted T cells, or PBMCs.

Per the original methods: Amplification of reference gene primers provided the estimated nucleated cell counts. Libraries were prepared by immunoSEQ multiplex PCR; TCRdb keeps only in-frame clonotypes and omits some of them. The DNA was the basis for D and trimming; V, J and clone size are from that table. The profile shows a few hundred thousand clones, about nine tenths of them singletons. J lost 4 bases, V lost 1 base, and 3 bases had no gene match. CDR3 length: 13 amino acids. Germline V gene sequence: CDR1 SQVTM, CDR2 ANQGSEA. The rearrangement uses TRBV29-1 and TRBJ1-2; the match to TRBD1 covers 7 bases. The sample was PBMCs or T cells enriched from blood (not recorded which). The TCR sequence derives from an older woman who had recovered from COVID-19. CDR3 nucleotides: TGCAGCGTTGAAGGCCAGGGGGGCTATGGCTACACCTTC. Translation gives CSVEGQGGYGYTF. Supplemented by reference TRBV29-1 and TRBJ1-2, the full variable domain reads SAVISQKPSRDICQRGTSLTIQCQVDSQVTMMFWYRQQPGQSLTLIATANQGSEATYESGFVIDKFPISRPNLTFSTLTVSNMSPEDSSIYLCSVEGQGGYGYTFGSGTRLTVV.